Sequencing of this T cell receptor (beta chain) was carried out in a study of cytomegalovirus exposure and HLA in healthy donors. This CDR3 comprises 14 residues. The germline V gene has CDR1 MRHNA and CDR2 SNTAGT. Trimming cost V 0 bases and J 9 bases; bases outside gene matches: 6. The PCR employed 60 Vbeta primers together with 13 Jbeta primers. Assay used: immunoSEQ multiplex PCR; TCRdb lists only in-frame clones, some missing. The data show about 150,000 clones, with 65% to 80% seen just once and around 3% held by the top ten. The chain is built from TRBV6-4 and TRBJ2-3, with 7 nucleotides matching TRBD1. The clonotype comes from a male donor in good health and CMV-seronegative. Sequenced: PBMCs. The CDR3 region has the DNA TGTGCCAGCAGTGACTCGTCAACAGGGGCAACGCAGTATTTT. Its protein product is CASSDSSTGATQYF.